This entry lists 2 T cell receptor beta chains sequenced from one sample in a study of T-cell memory formation after mild COVID-19. Via MiXCR, TCRdb re-called the 5' RACE reads, giving one row per CDR3 protein. The sample has 470,000 or so distinct CDR3 sequences, approximately 18% seen once. The sequenced material came from PBMCs or a T cell subset sorted from them (not recorded which). These receptors were taken from a man between 18 and 29 years old who had mild COVID-19 (a few samples of this study predate the infection). Cell type and time point are not known.

A few counts support this clonotype. The rearrangement uses TRBV6-2 or TRBV6-3 and TRBJ2-5; D may match TRBD1 or TRBD2 (5 bases each). Germline CDR1 MNHEY, CDR2 SVGEGT. The CDR3 runs 12 residues. The germline V and J ends were trimmed by 5 bases and 7 bases, with 11 bases remaining between them. CDR3 amino acids: CASSTPGGTQYF. DNA of the CDR3: TGTGCCAGCAGTACCCCTGGGGGGACCCAGTACTTC.

The chain uses TRBV2 and TRBJ1-2; the D is unclear. The germline V gene encodes CDR1 SNHLY and CDR2 FYNNEI. The V end lost 6 bases, the J end lost 4 bases, and 6 bases lay between the germline ends. CDR3 length equals 11 residues. The CDR3 loop is CASRPSYGYTF. The CDR3 DNA reads as TGTGCCAGCAGACCGAGCTATGGCTACACCTTC. Full variable domain (missing parts from reference TRBV2 and TRBJ1-2): EPEVTQTPSHQVTQMGQEVILRCVPISNHLYFYWYRQILGQKVEFLVSFYNNEISEKSEIFDDQFSVERPDGSNFTLKIRSTKLEDSAMYFCASRPSYGYTFGSGTRLTVV.